This section outlines one TCR beta chain sequence together with its context. This sample stems from a study of blood T cell repertoires in COVID-19. Study as a whole: Sites in the United States, Italy and Spain provided acute and convalescent COVID-19 samples. PBMCs, B-cell-depleted T cells, or T cells provided the cDNA or gDNA that made up the material.

Source study methods: Estimates of nucleated cell counts were drawn from the amplification of reference gene primers. Libraries were prepared by immunoSEQ multiplex PCR; TCRdb keeps only in-frame clonotypes and omits some of them. The V and J calls and clone size are taken from that table; D and trimming were inferred from the DNA. The sample has a few hundred thousand clones, around 87% seen once. This CDR3 contains 14 residues. From germline, CDR1 is MDHEN and CDR2 SYDVKM. This sequence joins TRBV28 and TRBJ1-6; a weak D match, TRBD1 (5 bases). Specimen: peripheral blood. The clonotype was recovered from a woman between 50 and 59 years old with acute or convalescent COVID-19. The CDR3 sequence: CAAAGGLTISPLHF. The CDR3 DNA follows: TGTGCAGCTGCCGGGGGGTTGACGATTTCACCCCTCCACTTT.